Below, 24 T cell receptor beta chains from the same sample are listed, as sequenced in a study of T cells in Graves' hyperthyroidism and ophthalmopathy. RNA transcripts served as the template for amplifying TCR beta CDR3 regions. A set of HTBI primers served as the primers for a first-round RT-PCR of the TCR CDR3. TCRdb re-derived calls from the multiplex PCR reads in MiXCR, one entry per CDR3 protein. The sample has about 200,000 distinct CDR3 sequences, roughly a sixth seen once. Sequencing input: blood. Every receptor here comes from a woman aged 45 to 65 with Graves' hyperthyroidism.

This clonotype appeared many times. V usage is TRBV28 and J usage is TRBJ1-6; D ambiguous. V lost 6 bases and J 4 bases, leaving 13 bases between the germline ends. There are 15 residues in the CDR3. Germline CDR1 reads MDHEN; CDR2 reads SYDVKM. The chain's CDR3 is CASSQIGSYNSPLHF. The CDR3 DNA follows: TGTGCCAGCAGCCAAATAGGGAGTTATAATTCACCCCTCCACTTT.

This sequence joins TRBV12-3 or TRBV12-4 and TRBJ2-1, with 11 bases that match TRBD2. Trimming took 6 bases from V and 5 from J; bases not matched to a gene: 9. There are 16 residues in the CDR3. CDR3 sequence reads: CASSLTSSGRHNEQFF. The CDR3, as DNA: TGTGCCAGCAGCCTAACCTCTAGCGGGAGGCACAATGAGCAGTTCTTC.

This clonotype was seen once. Here the CDR3 DNA reads TGTGCCAGCAGCGATGGGATCGGCAATCAGCCCCAGCATTTT. It encodes CASSDGIGNQPQHF. V is TRBV9 and J is TRBJ1-5; D unresolved. There are 14 residues in the CDR3. Trimming cost V 3 bases and J 2 bases, with 9 bases left between them. The germline CDR1 and CDR2 sequences are SGDLS and YYNGEE.

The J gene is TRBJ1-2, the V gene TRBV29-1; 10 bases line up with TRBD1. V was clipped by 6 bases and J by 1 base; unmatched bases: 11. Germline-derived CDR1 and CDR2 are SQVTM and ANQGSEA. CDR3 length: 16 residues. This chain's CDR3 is CSVAGTGDHLNYGYTF. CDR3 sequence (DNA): TGCAGCGTCGCCGGGACAGGGGACCACCTTAACTATGGCTACACCTTC.

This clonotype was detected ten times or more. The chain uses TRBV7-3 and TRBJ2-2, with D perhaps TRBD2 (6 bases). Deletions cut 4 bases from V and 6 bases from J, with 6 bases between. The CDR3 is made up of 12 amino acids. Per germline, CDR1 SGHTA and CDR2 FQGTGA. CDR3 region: CASSWGAGELFF. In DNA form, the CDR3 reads TGTGCCAGCAGCTGGGGGGCCGGGGAGCTGTTTTTT.

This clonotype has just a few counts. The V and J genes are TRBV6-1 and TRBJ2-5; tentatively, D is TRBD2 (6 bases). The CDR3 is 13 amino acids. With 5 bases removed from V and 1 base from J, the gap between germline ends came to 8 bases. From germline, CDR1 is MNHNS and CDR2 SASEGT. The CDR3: CASSRTIQETQYF. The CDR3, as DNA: TGTGCCAGCAGTAGGACTATCCAAGAGACCCAGTACTTC.

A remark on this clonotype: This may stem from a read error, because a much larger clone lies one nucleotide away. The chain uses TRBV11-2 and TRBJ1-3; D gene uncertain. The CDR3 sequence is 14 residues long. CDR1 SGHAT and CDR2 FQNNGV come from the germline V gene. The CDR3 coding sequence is TGTGCCAGCAGCCCCTTCGAAGGCGGAAACACCGTATATTTT. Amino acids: CASSPFEGGNTVYF.

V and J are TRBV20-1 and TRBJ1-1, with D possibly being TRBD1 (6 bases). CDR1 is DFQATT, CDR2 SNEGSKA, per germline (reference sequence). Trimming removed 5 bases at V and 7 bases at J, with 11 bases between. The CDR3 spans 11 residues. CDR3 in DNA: TGCAGTGCTCCAAGGACAGTTGAAGCTTTCTTT. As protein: CSAPRTVEAFF.

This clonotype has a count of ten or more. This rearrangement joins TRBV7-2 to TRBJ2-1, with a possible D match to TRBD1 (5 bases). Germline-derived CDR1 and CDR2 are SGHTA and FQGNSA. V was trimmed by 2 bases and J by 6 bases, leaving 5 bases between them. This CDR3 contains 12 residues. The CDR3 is CASSLQGNEQFF. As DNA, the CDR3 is TGTGCCAGCAGCTTACAGGGCAATGAGCAGTTCTTC.

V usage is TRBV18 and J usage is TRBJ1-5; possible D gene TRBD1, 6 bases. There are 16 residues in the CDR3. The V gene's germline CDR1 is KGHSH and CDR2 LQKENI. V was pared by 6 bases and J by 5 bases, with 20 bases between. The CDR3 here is CASSRQGMAGDQPQHF. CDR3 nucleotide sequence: TGTGCCAGCTCCAGGCAGGGGATGGCAGGGGATCAGCCCCAGCATTTT. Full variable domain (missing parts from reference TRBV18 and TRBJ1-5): NAGVMQNPRHLVRRRGQEARLRCSPMKGHSHVYWYRQLPEEGLKFMVYLQKENIIDESGMPKERFSAEFPKEGPSILRIQQVVRGDSAAYFCASSRQGMAGDQPQHFGDGTRLSIL.

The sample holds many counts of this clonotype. The CDR3 spells CATSPDRSNYGYTF. The CDR3, as DNA: TGTGCCACTTCTCCGGACAGATCAAACTATGGCTACACCTTC. This rearrangement joins TRBV10-3 to TRBJ1-2; D may be TRBD1 (6 bases). Between the trimmed V and J ends, which lost 10 bases and 2 bases, there was a span of 17 bases. Germline V gene sequence: CDR1 ENHRY, CDR2 SYGVKD. CDR3 length: 14 amino acids.

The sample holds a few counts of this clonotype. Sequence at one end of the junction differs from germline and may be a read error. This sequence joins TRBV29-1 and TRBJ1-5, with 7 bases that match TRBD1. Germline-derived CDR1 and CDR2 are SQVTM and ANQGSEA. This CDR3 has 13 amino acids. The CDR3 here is CSVLQGRNRPQHF. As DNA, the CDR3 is TGCAGCGTTCTACAGGGGCGGAATCGGCCCCAGCATTTT.

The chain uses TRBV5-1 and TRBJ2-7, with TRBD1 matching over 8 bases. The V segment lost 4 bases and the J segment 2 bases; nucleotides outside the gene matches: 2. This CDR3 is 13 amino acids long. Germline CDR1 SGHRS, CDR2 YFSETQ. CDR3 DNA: TGCGCCAGCAGCCGGGACAGGCCCTACGAGCAGTACTTC. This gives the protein CASSRDRPYEQYF. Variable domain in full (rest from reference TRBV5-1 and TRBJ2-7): KAGVTQTPRYLIKTRGQQVTLSCSPISGHRSVSWYQQTPGQGLQFLFEYFSETQRNKGNFPGRFSGRQFSNSRSEMNVSTLELGDSALYLCASSRDRPYEQYFGPGTRLTVT.

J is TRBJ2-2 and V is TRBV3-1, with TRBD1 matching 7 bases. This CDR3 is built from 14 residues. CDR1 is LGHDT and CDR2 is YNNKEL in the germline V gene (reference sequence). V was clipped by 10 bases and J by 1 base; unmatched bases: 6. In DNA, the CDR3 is TGTGCCACCGCCGGGACAGTGAACACCGGGGAGCTGTTTTTT. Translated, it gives CATAGTVNTGELFF.

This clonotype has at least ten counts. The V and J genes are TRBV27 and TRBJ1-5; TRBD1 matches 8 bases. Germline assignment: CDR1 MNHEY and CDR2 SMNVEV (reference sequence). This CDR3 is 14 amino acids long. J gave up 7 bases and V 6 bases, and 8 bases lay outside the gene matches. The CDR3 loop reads CASRRPGQGQPQHF. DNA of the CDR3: TGTGCCAGCAGACGACCCGGACAGGGACAGCCCCAGCATTTT.

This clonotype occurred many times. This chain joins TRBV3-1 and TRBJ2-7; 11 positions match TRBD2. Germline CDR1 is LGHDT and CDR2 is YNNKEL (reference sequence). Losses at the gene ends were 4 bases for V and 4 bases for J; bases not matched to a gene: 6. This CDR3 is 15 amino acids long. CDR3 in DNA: TGTGCCAGCAGCCCTGGGACTAGCGGTCGTTACGAGCAGTACTTC. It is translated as CASSPGTSGRYEQYF.

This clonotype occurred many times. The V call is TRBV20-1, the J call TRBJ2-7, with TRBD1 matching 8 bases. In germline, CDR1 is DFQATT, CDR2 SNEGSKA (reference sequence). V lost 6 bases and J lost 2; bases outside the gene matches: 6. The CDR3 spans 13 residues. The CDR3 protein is CSARTGKTYEQYF. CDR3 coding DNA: TGCAGTGCCAGGACAGGGAAAACCTACGAGCAGTACTTC.

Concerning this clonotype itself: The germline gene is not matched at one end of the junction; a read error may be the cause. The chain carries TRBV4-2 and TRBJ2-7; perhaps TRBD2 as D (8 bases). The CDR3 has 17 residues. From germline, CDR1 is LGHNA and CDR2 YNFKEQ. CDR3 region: CTSSQVAGQGVSYEQYF. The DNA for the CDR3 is TGTACCAGCAGCCAAGTAGCGGGGCAGGGGGTCTCCTACGAGCAGTACTTC.

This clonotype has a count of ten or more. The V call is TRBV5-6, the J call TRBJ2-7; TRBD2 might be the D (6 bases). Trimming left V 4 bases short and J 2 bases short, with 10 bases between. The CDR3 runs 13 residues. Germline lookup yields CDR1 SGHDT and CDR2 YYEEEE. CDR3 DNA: TGTGCCAGCAGCCTCCGGGGGACCTACGAGCAGTACTTC. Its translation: CASSLRGTYEQYF.

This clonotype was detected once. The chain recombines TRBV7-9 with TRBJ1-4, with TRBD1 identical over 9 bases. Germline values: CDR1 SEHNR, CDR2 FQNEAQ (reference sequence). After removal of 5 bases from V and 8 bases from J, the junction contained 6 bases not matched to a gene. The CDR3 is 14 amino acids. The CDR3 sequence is CASSKTGGDEKLFF. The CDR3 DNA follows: TGTGCCAGCAGCAAGACAGGGGGGGACGAAAAACTGTTTTTT.

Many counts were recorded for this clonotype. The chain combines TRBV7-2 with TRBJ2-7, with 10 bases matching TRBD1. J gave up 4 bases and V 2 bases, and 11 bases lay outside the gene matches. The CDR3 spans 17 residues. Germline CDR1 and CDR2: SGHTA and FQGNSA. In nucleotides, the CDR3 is TGTGCCAGCAGCTTATCAGGGACAGGGGCCCAATCATACGAGCAGTACTTC. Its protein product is CASSLSGTGAQSYEQYF.

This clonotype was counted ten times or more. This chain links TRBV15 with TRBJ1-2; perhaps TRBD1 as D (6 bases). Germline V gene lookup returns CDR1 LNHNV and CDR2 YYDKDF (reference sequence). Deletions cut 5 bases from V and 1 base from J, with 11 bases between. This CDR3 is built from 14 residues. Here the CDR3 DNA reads TGTGCCACCAGCTGGGGGCAGGGTAACTATGGCTACACCTTC. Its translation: CATSWGQGNYGYTF. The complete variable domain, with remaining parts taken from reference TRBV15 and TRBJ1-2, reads DAMVIQNPRYQVTQFGKPVTLSCSQTLNHNVMYWYQQKSSQAPKLLFHYYDKDFNNEADTPDNFQSRRPNTSFCFLDIRSPGLGDTAMYLCATSWGQGNYGYTFGSGTRLTVV.

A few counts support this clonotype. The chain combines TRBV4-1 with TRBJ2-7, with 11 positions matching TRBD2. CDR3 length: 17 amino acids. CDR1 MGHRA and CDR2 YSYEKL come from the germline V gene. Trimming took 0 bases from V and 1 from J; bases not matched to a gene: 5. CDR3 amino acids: CASSQEGTSGQSYEQYF. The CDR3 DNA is TGCGCCAGCAGCCAAGAAGGGACTAGCGGACAATCCTACGAGCAGTACTTC.

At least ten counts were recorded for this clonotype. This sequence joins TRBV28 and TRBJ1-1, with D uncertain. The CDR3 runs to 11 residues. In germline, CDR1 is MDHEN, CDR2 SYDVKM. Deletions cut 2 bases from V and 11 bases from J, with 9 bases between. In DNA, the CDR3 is TGTGCCAGCAGTTTAATGCGAGAGGCTTTCTTT. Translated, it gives CASSLMREAFF. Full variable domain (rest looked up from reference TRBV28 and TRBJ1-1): DVKVTQSSRYLVKRTGEKVFLECVQDMDHENMFWYRQDPGLGLRLIYFSYDVKMKEKGDIPEGYSVSREKKERFSLILESASTNQTSMYLCASSLMREAFFGQGTRLTVV.